What follows are 25 T cell receptor beta chains derived from one specimen sequenced in a study of blood T cell repertoires in COVID-19. Only in-frame clones appear in the TCRdb table, and some are missing; sequencing was by immunoSEQ multiplex PCR. The sample carries some 83,000 clones, approximately 78% recorded once. The sequencing sample was made of peripheral blood. The receptors come from a human donor in a cohort sampled during active COVID-19.

The V gene is TRBV9, the J gene TRBJ2-1; 8 positions agree with TRBD2. V was clipped by 1 base and J by 5 bases; unmatched bases: 2. CDR3 length equals 14 residues. Germline assignment: CDR1 SGDLS and CDR2 YYNGEE. CDR3 sequence (DNA): TGTGCCAGCAGCGTACAGCGGGGGAACAATGAGCAGTTCTTC. It codes for CASSVQRGNNEQFF. Supplemented by reference TRBV9 and TRBJ2-1, the full variable domain reads DSGVTQTPKHLITATGQRVTLRCSPRSGDLSVYWYQQSLDQGLQFLIQYYNGEERAKGNILERFSAQQFPDLHSELNLSSLELGDSALYFCASSVQRGNNEQFFGPGTRLTVL.

The chain links TRBV11-3 to TRBJ2-1; TRBD1 agrees at 11 bases. From germline, CDR1 is SGHNT and CDR2 YENEEA. The CDR3 spans 15 residues. Trimming took 5 bases from V and 7 from J; bases not matched to a gene: 7. For the CDR3, the DNA is TGTGCCAGCAGCCCGGACAGGGGGCCCTGGAATGAGCAGTTCTTC. Encoded protein: CASSPDRGPWNEQFF.

The chain employs TRBV28 and TRBJ1-2, with D possibly matching TRBD1 (5 bases). Germline assignment: CDR1 MDHEN and CDR2 SYDVKM. This CDR3 contains 13 residues. The ends were cut back, 5 bases at V and 3 bases at J, with 10 bases in the middle. CDR3 loop: CASSTDTDYGYTF. CDR3 coding DNA: TGTGCCAGCAGTACGGACACTGACTATGGCTACACCTTC.

The rearrangement uses TRBV28 and TRBJ1-2; 8 bases match TRBD1. V lost 4 bases and J lost 8; bases outside the gene matches: 6. CDR1 is MDHEN and CDR2 is SYDVKM in the germline V gene. This CDR3 contains 13 residues. The DNA of the CDR3 is TGTGCCAGCAGTTATCAGGGGGCCAGCGGCTACACCTTC. As protein: CASSYQGASGYTF.

The chain carries TRBV5-1 and TRBJ1-5; D is undetermined. Germline V CDR1 and CDR2: SGHRS, YFSETQ. Trimming removed 4 bases from V and 0 bases from J, with 14 bases in between. The CDR3 runs to 16 residues. CDR3 sequence: CASSPNPSISNQPQHF. As DNA, the CDR3 is TGCGCCAGCAGCCCTAACCCGAGCATTAGCAATCAGCCCCAGCATTTT.

This clone occurred a few times. The chain links TRBV19 to TRBJ2-7; TRBD1 is a possible D gene (5 bases). Germline lookup yields CDR1 LNHDA and CDR2 SQIVND (reference sequence). The V end lost 5 bases, the J end lost 5 bases, and 13 bases lay between the germline ends. CDR3 length: 13 residues. CDR3 region: CASSGAQGHEQYF. In DNA, the CDR3 is TGTGCCAGTAGTGGGGCGCAGGGCCACGAGCAGTACTTC. Variable domain in full (rest from reference TRBV19 and TRBJ2-7): DGGITQSPKYLFRKEGQNVTLSCEQNLNHDAMYWYRQDPGQGLRLIYYSQIVNDFQKGDIAEGYSVSREKKESFPLTVTSAQKNPTAFYLCASSGAQGHEQYFGPGTRLTVT.

V is TRBV28 and J is TRBJ1-2, with TRBD1 matching 9 bases. The CDR3 loop spans 17 amino acids. Germline V CDR1 and CDR2: MDHEN, SYDVKM. The junction had 12 bases not matched to a gene; V was cut back by 5 bases and J by 2 bases. The CDR3 reads CASSGDRASNWNYGYTF. CDR3 bases: TGTGCCAGCAGTGGGGACAGGGCTAGTAACTGGAACTATGGCTACACCTTC.

This chain links TRBV28 with TRBJ1-6; 10 bases agree with TRBD1. The CDR3 totals 13 residues. V was clipped by 9 bases and J by 7 bases; unmatched bases: 3. Germline loops: CDR1 MDHEN, CDR2 SYDVKM. CDR3 region: CASWDRGNSPLHF. CDR3 in DNA: TGTGCCAGTTGGGACAGGGGAAATTCACCCCTCCACTTT.

The chain recombines TRBV5-1 with TRBJ2-5; TRBD2 matches 12 bases. The V gene's germline CDR1 is SGHRS and CDR2 YFSETQ. This CDR3 is 14 amino acids long. The trim removed 3 bases at V and 5 bases at J, leaving 2 bases unmatched. This CDR3 is CASSSTSGGETQYF. Here the CDR3 DNA reads TGCGCCAGCAGCTCGACTAGCGGGGGTGAGACCCAGTACTTC. The full variable domain, its missing parts supplied by reference TRBV5-1 and TRBJ2-5, is KAGVTQTPRYLIKTRGQQVTLSCSPISGHRSVSWYQQTPGQGLQFLFEYFSETQRNKGNFPGRFSGRQFSNSRSEMNVSTLELGDSALYLCASSSTSGGETQYFGPGTRLLVL.

The chain recombines TRBV4-2 with TRBJ1-1; D may be TRBD1 (6 bases). This CDR3 spans 15 amino acids. V was clipped by 2 bases and J by 4 bases, with 14 bases between them. Germline V gene lookup returns CDR1 LGHNA and CDR2 YNFKEQ. The CDR3 nucleotides are TGTGCCAGCAGCCAACAACAGGGAAAGAGCACTGAAGCTTTCTTT. It specifies CASSQQQGKSTEAFF.

This chain links TRBV7-2 with TRBJ2-7; 10 nucleotides line up with TRBD2. The junction had 10 bases not matched to a gene; V was cut back by 1 base and J by 7 bases. This CDR3 has 16 residues. Germline V lookup: CDR1 SGHTA, CDR2 FQGNSA. Here the CDR3 DNA reads TGTGCCAGCAGCTTAGACCCCAGCGGGGGGGCCCGGGAGCAGTACTTC. It specifies CASSLDPSGGAREQYF.

The chain is built from TRBV2 and TRBJ1-4; no clear D gene. CDR3 size: 14 residues. Germline lookup yields CDR1 SNHLY and CDR2 FYNNEI. The V end lost 6 bases, the J end lost 4 bases, and 12 bases lay between the germline ends. This chain's CDR3 is CASRYWTVNEKLFF. CDR3 bases: TGTGCCAGCAGATACTGGACTGTTAATGAAAAACTGTTTTTT.

This CDR3 is CASTGVKGSGANVLTF. The CDR3 DNA reads as TGTGCCAGCACCGGGGTAAAGGGCTCTGGGGCCAACGTCCTGACTTTC. The chain has TRBV2 and TRBJ2-6, with D possibly TRBD2 on 5 matching bases. This CDR3 has 16 residues. Per germline, CDR1 SNHLY and CDR2 FYNNEI. Trimming took off 7 bases at V and 0 bases at J, with 13 bases between the two ends.

The chain recombines TRBV24-1 with TRBJ1-2; 8 bases are shared with TRBD1. V lost 4 bases and J lost 6; bases outside the gene matches: 9. The germline V gene encodes CDR1 KGHDR and CDR2 SFDVKD. The CDR3 loop spans 15 amino acids. CDR3 protein: CATSDPGQGGDGYTF. CDR3 nucleotides: TGTGCCACCAGTGACCCAGGACAGGGCGGAGATGGCTACACCTTC.

This clone was detected only once. This chain connects TRBV19 to TRBJ1-3; TRBD1 might be the D (5 bases). Trimming removed 10 bases at V and 4 bases at J, with 17 bases between. The CDR3 spans 14 residues. Per the germline V gene, CDR1 is LNHDA and CDR2 is SQIVND (reference sequence). The CDR3 spells CATLQDRVGNTIYF. In DNA form, the CDR3 reads TGTGCCACCTTACAGGATCGAGTGGGAAACACCATATATTTT.

CDR3 loop: CASSESIVSEQFF. The DNA for the CDR3 is TGCGCCAGCAGTGAGTCGATTGTGAGTGAGCAGTTCTTC. This chain joins TRBV10-1 and TRBJ2-1, with D uncertain. Trimming pared 0 bases from V and 9 bases from J, leaving 9 bases between. This CDR3 spans 13 amino acids. Germline CDR1 and CDR2: WNHNN and SYGVQD (reference sequence).

The V call is TRBV18, the J call TRBJ1-4, with TRBD1 as a possible D gene (6 bases). Deletions cut 5 bases from V and 5 bases from J, with 12 bases between. The CDR3 sequence is 14 residues long. Germline V gene data show CDR1 as KGHSH and CDR2 as LQKENI. CDR3 loop: CASSYFQGNEKLFF. CDR3 nucleotides: TGTGCCAGCTCATACTTCCAGGGGAATGAAAAACTGTTTTTT.

This clone turned up a few times. The genes are TRBV11-2 and TRBJ2-1, with D unresolved. V was cut by 0 bases and J by 0 bases, with 9 bases left in between. The CDR3 is 16 residues long. The V gene's germline CDR1 is SGHAT and CDR2 FQNNGV. The CDR3, as DNA: TGTGCCAGCAGCTTAGATGCACTCCGCTCCTACAATGAGCAGTTCTTC. Translation gives CASSLDALRSYNEQFF.

This clone was picked up a small number of times. The chain employs TRBV5-4 and TRBJ1-1, with D tentatively TRBD1 (6 bases). In germline, CDR1 is SGHNT, CDR2 YYREEE (reference sequence). The V end lost 4 bases, the J end lost 7 bases, and 17 bases lay between the germline ends. The CDR3 consists of 14 residues. CDR3 nucleotides: TGTGCCAGCAGCGGGGGAAACAGGGATCGTGAAGCTTTCTTT. Translating it yields CASSGGNRDREAFF.

The gene calls are TRBV19 and TRBJ2-5; 11 bases agree with TRBD1. CDR1 and CDR2 from the germline V gene are LNHDA and SQIVND (reference sequence). J gave up 3 bases and V 5 bases, and 5 bases lay outside the gene matches. The length of the CDR3 is 15 residues. CDR3 residues: CASSPGDRGKETQYF. CDR3 sequence (DNA): TGTGCCAGTAGTCCCGGGGACAGGGGGAAAGAGACCCAGTACTTC.

This clone was counted at least ten times. CDR3 sequence (DNA): TGTGCCAGCAGGGTGCAGCACGGGGGGCAATCACCCCTCCACTTT. Amino acids: CASRVQHGGQSPLHF. The chain links TRBV28 to TRBJ1-6; a weak D match, TRBD1 (6 bases). Trimming left V 6 bases short and J 10 bases short, with 19 bases between. This CDR3 is 15 amino acids long. Germline V gives CDR1 MDHEN, CDR2 SYDVKM.

This clone has just a few counts. J is TRBJ1-2 and V is TRBV6-6; D is ambiguous. The germline V and J ends were trimmed by 7 bases and 3 bases, with 12 bases remaining between them. Germline CDR1 and CDR2: MNHNY and SVGAGI (reference sequence). This CDR3 has 13 amino acids. The CDR3 DNA reads TGTGCCAGCACGAAGAGGGAGGACTATGGCTACACCTTC. Its translation is CASTKREDYGYTF.

This chain connects TRBV6-1 to TRBJ2-3; TRBD1 agrees at 8 bases. Germline CDR1 is MNHNS and CDR2 is SASEGT. V lost 4 bases, J lost 6 bases, and 15 bases stayed unmatched. The CDR3 runs 17 residues. The chain's CDR3 is CASSADRGRGKRDTQYF. CDR3 coding DNA: TGTGCCAGCAGTGCCGACAGGGGTCGGGGGAAACGCGATACGCAGTATTTT.

The genes are TRBV24-1 and TRBJ1-2; tentatively, D is TRBD1 (5 bases). Germline V CDR1 and CDR2: KGHDR, SFDVKD. The CDR3 loop spans 14 amino acids. The ends were cut back, 2 bases at V and 7 bases at J, with 13 bases in the middle. CDR3 nucleotide sequence: TGTGCCACCAGTGATTCCTTGGGCGGGGGTGGCTACACCTTC. Amino acid sequence: CATSDSLGGGGYTF.

This clone has ten or more counts. The V and J genes are TRBV10-3 and TRBJ1-1, with TRBD1 matching over 8 bases. Germline trimming cut 4 bases from V and 6 bases from J; bases unmatched to any gene: 7. The CDR3 has 14 amino acids. Germline CDR1 ENHRY, CDR2 SYGVKD. The DNA of the CDR3 is TGTGCCATCAGTGCAGGGCAGGGGGCCCCTGAAGCTTTCTTT. Its translation: CAISAGQGAPEAFF.